This TCR beta chain comes out of a study of cytomegalovirus exposure and HLA in healthy donors. Looking at the study overall: Earlier, approximately 110 million unique TCR beta sequences were recovered from about 200 million T cells by an analysis.

Healthy bone marrow donors supplied every sample. This PCR relied on a set of 60 Vbeta primers and 13 Jbeta primers. Profiled with immunoSEQ multiplex PCR; TCRdb holds only in-frame clones, not every one. Across about 200,000 clones, the top ten clones capture roughly 0.7% of the sample. On this clone itself: Its antigen is currently unknown.

Study-wide results and limits: Reports indicated that the classifier achieved high specificity and sensitivity in diagnosing cytomegalovirus status.

The CDR3 totals 14 residues. The V and J ends lost 5 bases and 5 bases, in that order; junction bases with no gene match: 7. Germline V gene data show CDR1 as SEHNR and CDR2 as FQNEAQ (reference sequence). The J gene is TRBJ2-5, the V gene TRBV7-9; 8 nucleotides agree with TRBD2. The receptor's source is a boy aged 5-17 years in good health and CMV-seronegative. The sequencing input was PBMCs. The CDR3 protein is CASSNTSGRETQYF. CDR3 in DNA: TGTGCCAGCAGCAACACTAGCGGCCGGGAGACCCAGTACTTC.